The entry below describes one T cell receptor beta chain. Its antigen is still unknown. The data were taken from a study of T cell responses to AZD1222 COVID-19 vaccine. Study-level results: CD4 TCRs associated with vaccination spanned spike, dominating at 160-218 and 743-854. Females outnumbered males among donors, who were mostly white British; clonal diversity was possibly underestimated. The repertoires were collected only after the peak T cell response.

Profiled with immunoSEQ multiplex PCR; TCRdb holds only in-frame clones, not every one. Here the sample spans 130,000 or so clones, approximately 91% being singletons. The V gene's germline CDR1 is SNHLY and CDR2 FYNNEI. The CDR3 is 15 residues long. Trimming cost V 2 bases and J 2 bases, with 9 bases left between them. This specimen was peripheral blood, taken 28 days after the second AZD1222 dose. This chain links TRBV2 with TRBJ2-2; D ambiguous. This TCR was sampled from an adult who received the AZD1222 COVID-19 vaccine. CDR3 amino acids: CASSESVLNTGELFF. The CDR3 DNA follows: TGTGCCAGCAGTGAATCGGTACTTAACACCGGGGAGCTGTTTTTT.